This TCR beta chain appears in the sequencing data of a study of blood T cells in healthy people across ages. Primed by a sample-barcoded 5' primer and a J-beta primer mix, a second PCR proceeded for about 7 to 11 cycles. MiXCR was run by TCRdb on the 5' RACE reads, yielding one entry per CDR3 protein. Among about 1.8 million distinct CDR3 sequences listed, approximately 50% were seen once. General study points: Higher diversity and more naive CD4+ cells were features of long-lived donors, compared to aged donors.

In its sample, this clonotype was seen once. The antigen remains undetermined. In germline, CDR1 is LGHDT, CDR2 YNNKEL (reference sequence). The CDR3 loop spans 17 amino acids. The V gene lost 5 bases and the J gene lost 0 bases, with 17 bases spanning the gap. Isolation per sample recovered at least 7 million PBMCs. Sequencing was carried out using blood. The sequence derives from a woman in her thirties or forties in good health. This chain uses TRBV3-1 with TRBJ2-1; possible D gene TRBD2, 6 bases. This CDR3 is CASSNLVAGSSYNEQFF. For the CDR3, the DNA is TGTGCCAGCAGCAACCTGGTGGCGGGGAGCTCCTACAATGAGCAGTTCTTC.